This entry lists 24 T cell receptor beta chains sequenced from one sample in a study of T cell therapy after organ transplantation. Clones were read by immunoSEQ multiplex PCR, and TCRdb kept only the in-frame ones, dropping some. Of over a hundred clones listed, approximately 71% were seen once; the top ten hold about 63%. The time point here: 4-8 weeks after completion of therapy. Their antigen targets remain unknown. Sequencing used CD8+ T cells from blood, obtained after autologous CMV-specific T cell therapy. The receptors were sampled from a human patient who had received a solid organ transplant and had CMV disease. Some T cells may be provided by the graft donor.

The chain combines TRBV6-5 with TRBJ2-1, with D perhaps TRBD2 (6 bases). CDR1 and CDR2 from the germline V gene are MNHEY and SVGAGI. V gave up 1 base and J gave up 12 bases, with 13 bases separating them. The CDR3 contains 13 residues. The CDR3 coding sequence is TGTGCCAGCAGTTACTTTACGGGAGACTTGCAGTTCTTC. Its protein is CASSYFTGDLQFF.

This clone was seen only a few times. The CDR3 DNA sequence: TGTGCCAGCAGTCCGACCCCCACAGATACGCAGTATTTT. Translating it yields CASSPTPTDTQYF. The V gene is TRBV27, the J gene TRBJ2-3; no definite D call. V dropped 5 bases and J dropped 2 bases, with 8 bases sitting between them. CDR3 size: 13 residues. Germline-derived CDR1 and CDR2 are MNHEY and SMNVEV (reference sequence).

The V gene is TRBV11-1, the J gene TRBJ2-1; the D is unclear. V dropped 5 bases and J dropped 9 bases, with 14 bases sitting between them. The CDR3 is 13 residues long. Germline V gene lookup returns CDR1 SGHAT and CDR2 FQDESV (reference sequence). The CDR3 coding sequence is TGTGCCAGCAGCGAAACGACGTACGGTGAGCAGTTCTTC. Its translation: CASSETTYGEQFF.

This chain connects TRBV9 to TRBJ2-7; D remains unclear. The CDR3 is 14 residues long. CDR1 is SGDLS, CDR2 YYNGEE, per germline. Trimming removed 0 bases at V and 0 bases at J, with 7 bases between. CDR3 region: CASSVEGSSYEQYF. DNA of the CDR3: TGTGCCAGCAGCGTAGAGGGCAGCTCCTACGAGCAGTACTTC.

The chain carries TRBV6-8 and TRBJ1-6; no clear D. Trimming stripped 8 bases from V and 7 bases from J, with 6 bases between. The CDR3 totals 11 residues. From germline, CDR1 is MNHGY and CDR2 SAAAGT. Written as DNA, the CDR3 is TGTGCCAGCGGGGAAAATTCACCCCTCCACTTT. This codes for CASGENSPLHF.

This clone turned up a few times. V and J are TRBV2 and TRBJ2-5; 10 positions match TRBD1. CDR3 length: 15 amino acids. V dropped 1 base and J dropped 3; count of bases not matched to a gene: 2. The germline CDR1 and CDR2 sequences are SNHLY and FYNNEI. The CDR3 DNA follows: TGTGCCAGCAGTGAAGTCGGGACAGGGGAAGAGACCCAGTACTTC. Translation gives CASSEVGTGEETQYF.

The chain is built from TRBV5-5 and TRBJ2-7, with unresolved D. Trimming removed 2 bases at V and 5 bases at J, with 8 bases between. Germline V gene data show CDR1 as SGHKS and CDR2 as YYEKEE (reference sequence). CDR3 size: 12 residues. The CDR3 reads CASSFGNHEQYF. The CDR3 region has the DNA TGTGCCAGCAGCTTCGGTAATCACGAGCAGTACTTC.

This chain connects TRBV10-3 to TRBJ1-2; 10 bases agree with TRBD1. The CDR3 is made up of 13 amino acids. V dropped 10 bases and J dropped 7; count of bases not matched to a gene: 9. CDR1 is ENHRY and CDR2 is SYGVKD in the germline V gene. The CDR3 loop reads CASRPGTGVGYTF. The CDR3 bases are TGTGCCAGCAGACCCGGGACAGGGGTTGGCTACACCTTC.

This clone was observed a few times. CDR3 coding DNA: TGCGCCAGCAGTGAGAACAATGAGCAGTTCTTC. Protein sequence: CASSENNEQFF. The V and J genes are TRBV10-2 and TRBJ2-1; D gene ambiguous. Per germline, CDR1 WSHSY and CDR2 SAAADI. The CDR3 loop spans 11 amino acids. V lost 2 bases to trimming and J lost 5 bases, with 1 base between them.

By share, this clone counts as hyperexpanded. The chain recombines TRBV7-2 with TRBJ2-7, with D tentatively TRBD1 (6 bases). The CDR3 is 14 residues long. Trimming removed 5 bases at V and 5 bases at J, with 16 bases between. The germline gives CDR1 SGHTA, CDR2 FQGNSA. The CDR3 DNA sequence: TGTGCCAGCAGCCGGAACTCTGGGGGCAACGAGCAGTACTTC. This gives the protein CASSRNSGGNEQYF.

The chain carries TRBV11-2 and TRBJ2-2; 9 bases line up with TRBD1. Per germline, CDR1 SGHAT and CDR2 FQNNGV. V lost 9 bases, J lost 1 base, and 12 bases stayed unmatched. The CDR3 has 17 residues. For the CDR3, the DNA is TGTGCCAGTTGGATTGGGACAGGGTTACTGAACACCGGGGAGCTGTTTTTT. Translated, it gives CASWIGTGLLNTGELFF.

This sequence joins TRBV6-1 and TRBJ1-2; 10 bases map to TRBD1. CDR3 length equals 13 residues. Germline CDR1 is MNHNS and CDR2 is SASEGT. With 6 bases clipped from V and 7 bases from J, the junction kept 5 bases outside the gene matches. CDR3 coding DNA: TGTGCCAGCAGACCCGGGACAGGGGTTGGCTACACCTTC. Its protein product is CASRPGTGVGYTF.

This clone has only a few counts. The chain has TRBV30 and TRBJ1-3; D gene uncertain. The V and J ends lost 4 bases and 1 base respectively, with 5 bases between them. Per the germline V gene, CDR1 is GTSNPN and CDR2 is SVGIG (reference sequence). The CDR3 loop spans 12 amino acids. Here the CDR3 reads CAWKGSGNTIYF. In nucleotides, the CDR3 is TGTGCCTGGAAAGGGTCTGGAAACACCATATATTTT.

This clone rates as hyperexpanded. This rearrangement joins TRBV28 to TRBJ2-4, with 7 bases aligning to TRBD1. The CDR3 runs to 16 residues. Germline CDR1 is MDHEN and CDR2 is SYDVKM. Losses at the gene ends were 5 bases for V and 8 bases for J; bases not matched to a gene: 15. The CDR3 DNA reads TGTGCCAGCAGTGGAAGGACAGGCCCCTTTGGGGACATTCAGTACTTC. Translated: CASSGRTGPFGDIQYF.

The rearrangement links TRBV29-1 to TRBJ2-3, with a tentative D call TRBD2 (5 bases). This CDR3 comprises 12 residues. CDR1 is SQVTM and CDR2 is ANQGSEA in the germline V gene. Trimming removed 6 bases from V and 4 bases from J, with 11 bases in between. CDR3 amino acids: CSVGPGADTQYF. The CDR3, as DNA: TGCAGCGTCGGGCCCGGGGCAGATACGCAGTATTTT.

This clone was seen more than once but under ten times. The rearrangement links TRBV19 to TRBJ2-1, with 9 bases aligning to TRBD2. V was pared by 3 bases and J by 2 bases, with 2 bases of the junction left unmatched. Per the germline V gene, CDR1 is LNHDA and CDR2 is SQIVND (reference sequence). The CDR3 consists of 15 residues. The CDR3 DNA sequence: TGTGCCAGTAGTATCGTAGCGGGGGCCTACAATGAGCAGTTCTTC. Its protein is CASSIVAGAYNEQFF.

The chain has TRBV27 and TRBJ2-7; D ambiguous. Germline V CDR1 and CDR2: MNHEY, SMNVEV (reference sequence). V lost 6 bases to trimming and J lost 5 bases, with 17 bases between them. The CDR3 has 14 residues. The CDR3 coding sequence is TGTGCCAGCAGGGAAAAAGGACGGATACACGAGCAGTACTTC. Its protein is CASREKGRIHEQYF.

The sample holds one count of this clone. The V and J genes are TRBV28 and TRBJ1-3, with no clear D. V was trimmed by 2 bases and J by 5 bases, leaving 7 bases between them. The CDR3 sequence is 13 residues long. Germline CDR1 reads MDHEN; CDR2 reads SYDVKM. This chain's CDR3 is CASSLDPRNTIYF. The CDR3 DNA reads as TGTGCCAGCAGTTTAGACCCCCGAAACACCATATATTTT.

The V call is TRBV15, the J call TRBJ2-2; D remains ambiguous. The CDR3 is made up of 16 amino acids. Germline V lookup: CDR1 LNHNV, CDR2 YYDKDF (reference sequence). With 3 bases removed from V and 0 bases from J, the gap between germline ends came to 11 bases. CDR3: CATSSPWGTNTGELFF. For the CDR3, the DNA is TGTGCCACCAGCAGTCCCTGGGGTACGAACACCGGGGAGCTGTTTTTT.

V usage is TRBV11-2 and J usage is TRBJ2-7; D may be TRBD1 (6 bases). The germline gives CDR1 SGHAT, CDR2 FQNNGV. The ends were cut back, 5 bases at V and 5 bases at J, with 16 bases in the middle. This CDR3 spans 14 amino acids. The CDR3 region is CASSRNSGGNEQYF. The CDR3 bases are TGTGCCAGCAGCCGGAACTCTGGGGGCAACGAGCAGTACTTC.

The chain couples TRBV7-9 to TRBJ2-7, with D perhaps matching TRBD1 (6 bases). Germline assignment: CDR1 SEHNR and CDR2 FQNEAQ (reference sequence). Trimming took 0 bases from V and 3 from J, leaving 9 bases between them. The CDR3 length is 14 residues. In DNA form, the CDR3 reads TGTGCCAGCAGCTTAGCTGGACAGCACTACGAGCAGTACTTC. This translates into CASSLAGQHYEQYF.

The CDR3 nucleotides read TGCGCCAGCAGCTTGGAGGGACAGGGTAGGGGCACTGAGGACTATGGCTACACCTTC. It is translated as CASSLEGQGRGTEDYGYTF. J is TRBJ1-2 and V is TRBV5-1, with 9 bases fitting TRBD1. V lost 0 bases to trimming and J lost 3 bases; unmatched junction nucleotides: 15. This CDR3 spans 19 amino acids. Germline assignment: CDR1 SGHRS and CDR2 YFSETQ.

Only a few counts were recorded for this clone. CDR3 amino acids: CASSLVGSGTRRNEQFF. DNA for the CDR3: TGTGCCAGCAGCTTAGTTGGGTCCGGGACTAGGAGGAATGAGCAGTTCTTC. The genes are TRBV7-8 and TRBJ2-1; 8 nucleotides align to TRBD2. Germline-derived CDR1 and CDR2 are SGHVS and FQNEAQ. The CDR3 totals 17 residues. Germline trimming cut 1 base from V and 7 bases from J; bases unmatched to any gene: 12.

There are a few counts of this clone. The chain recombines TRBV7-6 with TRBJ2-7; D gene unclear. CDR3 length equals 12 residues. Germline values: CDR1 SGHVS, CDR2 FNYEAQ. V lost 1 base, J lost 4 bases, and 5 bases lay in between. This chain's CDR3 is CASSLVGYEQYF. The CDR3 DNA is TGTGCCAGCAGCTTAGTAGGGTACGAGCAGTACTTC.